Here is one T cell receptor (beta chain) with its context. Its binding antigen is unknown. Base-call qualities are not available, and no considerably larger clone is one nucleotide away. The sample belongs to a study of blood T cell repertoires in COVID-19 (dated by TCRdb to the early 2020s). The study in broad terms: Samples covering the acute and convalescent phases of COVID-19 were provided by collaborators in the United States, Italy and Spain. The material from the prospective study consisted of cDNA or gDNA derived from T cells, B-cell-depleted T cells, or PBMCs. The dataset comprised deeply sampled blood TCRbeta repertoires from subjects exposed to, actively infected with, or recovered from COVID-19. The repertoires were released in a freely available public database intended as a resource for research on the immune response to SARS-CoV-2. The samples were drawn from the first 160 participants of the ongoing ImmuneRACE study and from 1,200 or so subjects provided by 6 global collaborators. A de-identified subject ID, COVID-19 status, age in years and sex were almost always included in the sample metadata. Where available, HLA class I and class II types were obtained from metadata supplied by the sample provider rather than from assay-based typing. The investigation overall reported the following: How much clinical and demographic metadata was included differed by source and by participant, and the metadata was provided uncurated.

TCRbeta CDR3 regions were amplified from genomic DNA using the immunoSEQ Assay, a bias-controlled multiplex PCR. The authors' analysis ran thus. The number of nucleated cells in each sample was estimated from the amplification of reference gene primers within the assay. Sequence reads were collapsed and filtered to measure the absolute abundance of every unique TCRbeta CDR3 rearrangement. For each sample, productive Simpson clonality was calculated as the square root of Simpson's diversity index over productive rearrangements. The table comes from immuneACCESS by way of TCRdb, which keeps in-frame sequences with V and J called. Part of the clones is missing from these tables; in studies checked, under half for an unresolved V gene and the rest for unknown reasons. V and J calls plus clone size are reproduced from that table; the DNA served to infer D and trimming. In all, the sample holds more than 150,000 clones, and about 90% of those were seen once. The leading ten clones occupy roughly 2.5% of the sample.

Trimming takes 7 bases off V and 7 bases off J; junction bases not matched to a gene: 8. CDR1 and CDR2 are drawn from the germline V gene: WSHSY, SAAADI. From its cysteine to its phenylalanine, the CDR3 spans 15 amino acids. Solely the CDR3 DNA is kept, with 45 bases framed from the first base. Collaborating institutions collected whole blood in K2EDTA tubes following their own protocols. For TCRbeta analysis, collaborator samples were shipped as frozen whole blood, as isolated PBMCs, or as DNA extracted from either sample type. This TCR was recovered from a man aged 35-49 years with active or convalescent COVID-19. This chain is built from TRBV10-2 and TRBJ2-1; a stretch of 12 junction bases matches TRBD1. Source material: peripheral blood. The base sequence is TGCGCCAGCAATAATCCGGGACAGGGGGCTAATGAGCAGTTCTTC. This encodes CASNNPGQGANEQFF.